The T cell receptor (beta chain) under discussion was sequenced for a study of somatic mutations in cytotoxic T cells in rheumatoid arthritis. The CDR3 is made up of 13 amino acids. The germline V gene encodes CDR1 MNHEY and CDR2 SMNVEV (reference sequence). V was shortened by 2 bases and J by 4 bases, with 9 bases between the two germline ends. Data came from immunoSEQ multiplex PCR; TCRdb stores just in-frame clones and leaves some out. In the table there are 9,900 or so clones, around 85% of which are singletons. The study, taken as a whole, reports: Nobody had found out which antigens the expanded CD8+ clones targeted. Per patient, the largest CD8+ clone was found to exceed 20% of CD8+ cells in about an eighth of the roughly 65 cases.

In regard to this clone: Its cognate antigen is unknown.

Material for sequencing was CD8+ T cells sorted from blood. The chain links TRBV27 to TRBJ2-7; D possibly corresponds to TRBD1 (6 bases). The receptor was derived from an adult with rheumatoid arthritis. CDR3 protein: CASSLGGTYEQYF. The CDR3 DNA follows: TGTGCCAGCAGTTTAGGGGGCACTTACGAGCAGTACTTC.